This T cell receptor (beta chain) comes out of a study of blood T cell repertoires in COVID-19. Whole-study context: Sites across the United States, Italy and Spain contributed samples from acute and convalescent COVID-19. PBMCs, B-cell-depleted T cells, or T cells were the source of the cDNA or gDNA that made up the material.

Germline CDR1 and CDR2: WNHNN and SYGVQD (reference sequence). V gave up 5 bases and J gave up 5 bases; unmatched junction bases: 5. The CDR3 is 13 residues long. Authors' methods: Amplification of reference gene primers provided the estimated nucleated cell counts. Measured with immunoSEQ multiplex PCR; TCRdb has only the in-frame clones, and not every one. V, J and clone size reflect that table, while D and trimming were determined from the DNA. The sample consists of around 100,000 clones, over 65% of them appearing once. The TCR originated in a human donor in a cohort sampled during active COVID-19. Sequencing input: peripheral blood. The rearrangement joins TRBV10-1 to TRBJ1-2; 7 positions agree with TRBD1. The chain's CDR3 is CASSSSRGYGYTF. The DNA of the CDR3 is TGCGCCAGCAGTTCCAGCAGGGGGTATGGCTACACCTTC.